This T cell receptor beta chain was profiled in a study of blood T cell repertoires in COVID-19. The repertoire was sequenced with immunoSEQ multiplex PCR; TCRdb's copy has only in-frame clones and lacks some. In the table there are 270,000 or so clones, roughly 89% of which are singletons. This CDR3 is 15 amino acids long. Germline V CDR1 and CDR2: SGDLS, YYNGEE. V lost 1 base, J lost 2 bases, and 4 bases stayed unmatched. The genes are TRBV9 and TRBJ2-7; 9 bases line up with TRBD2. The receptor was isolated from a woman between 40 and 50 years old who had recovered from COVID-19. Sequenced input: peripheral blood. The CDR3 DNA is TGTGCCAGCAGCGTAACTAGCGGGTACACCTACGAGCAGTACTTC. Its translation is CASSVTSGYTYEQYF.